This TCR beta chain is from a study of siplizumab effects on memory and regulatory T cells (dated by TCRdb to between 2018 and 2021). A note on the overall study: The study looked at the effect of siplizumab, an anti-CD2 antibody, on alloreactive T-cell subsets in allogeneic mixed lymphocyte reactions made from human PBMCs. Beyond this particular receptor, the publication reports: Compared with memory T cells, unstimulated naive T cells appeared more diverse, and naive cells seemed to make a substantial contribution to the alloresponse. Because sequences below about 10^-5 frequency were poorly captured, only a minor fraction of alloreactive clones could be mapped to unstimulated subsets. The cumulative frequency of alloreactive sequences traceable to unstimulated CD4+ memory T cells was significantly reduced by siplizumab. Roughly 80-95% of proliferating CD4+ or CD8+ clones could not be assigned a naive or memory phenotype. Whether proliferating Tregs from siplizumab cultures actually had suppressive function was not functionally confirmed. In reactions with siplizumab, an average of about 69% of mappable alloreactive CD4+ clones were Treg-derived, compared with 25% to 30% in control reactions.

Sorted unstimulated T cells, along with proliferating T cells recovered from mixed lymphocyte reactions, underwent TCRbeta CDR3 sequencing. Fresh whole blood from under 13 HLA-typed healthy donors was used as the source from which PBMCs were isolated. The library came from the immunoSEQ multiplex PCR assay. The deep sequencing platform assayed roughly 10^5 TCR templates per sample. Genomic DNA extracted from sorted T cells was used for TCRbeta CDR3 sequencing. The original methods were these. The R programming language was used for clonal analysis of the TCRbeta CDR3 data. Alloreactive CD4+ and CD8+ clones were identified by comparing unstimulated samples to CFSE-low samples taken after the reaction. Regulatory or non-regulatory origin was assigned to alloreactive CD4+ clones by matching of sequences to sorted unstimulated Treg and non-Treg repertoires. Held by TCRdb, this immuneACCESS table contains in-frame sequences only and omits some clones. Under half of the omission traces to an unresolved V gene where checked; the cause of the rest is unknown. The DNA was the basis for D and trimming; V, J and clone size are from that table. The table for this sample lists over 90,000 clones; about 94% of them were counted only once. The ten largest clones represent about 1.1% of the sample.

V is shortened by 6 bases, J by 2 bases, and the region joining them spans 19 bases. The CDR3 runs 16 amino acids, cysteine and phenylalanine included. This entry keeps only the CDR3 DNA: 48 bases, framed from base 1. Reading the germline V gene (reference sequence) gives CDR1 SEHNR and CDR2 FQNEAQ. Notes on this clone: The antigen it recognizes is unknown. Per-nucleotide qualities are absent, and no much larger clonotype sits a single base away.

The V and J segments used are TRBV7-9 and TRBJ2-5, with TRBD2 perhaps the D gene, on 6 matching bases. Material for sequencing was CD4+ T cells sorted from blood. This receptor was taken from a human donor in good health. The DNA sequence is as follows: TGTGCCAGCAGACCCCCCACCTTAGGAGGGCAAGAGACCCAGTACTTC. It translates as CASRPPTLGGQETQYF.